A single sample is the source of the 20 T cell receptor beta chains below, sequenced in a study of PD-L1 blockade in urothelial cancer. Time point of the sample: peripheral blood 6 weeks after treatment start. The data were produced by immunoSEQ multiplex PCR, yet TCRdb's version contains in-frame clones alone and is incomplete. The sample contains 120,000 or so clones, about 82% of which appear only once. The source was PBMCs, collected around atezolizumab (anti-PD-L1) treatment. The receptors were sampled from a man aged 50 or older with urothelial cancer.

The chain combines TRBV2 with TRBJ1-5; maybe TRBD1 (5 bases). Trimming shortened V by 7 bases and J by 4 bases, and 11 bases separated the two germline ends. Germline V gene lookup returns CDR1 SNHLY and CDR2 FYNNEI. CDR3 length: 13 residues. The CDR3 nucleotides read TGTGCCAGCAAGCGGGACGGAAATCAGCCCCAGCATTTT. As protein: CASKRDGNQPQHF.

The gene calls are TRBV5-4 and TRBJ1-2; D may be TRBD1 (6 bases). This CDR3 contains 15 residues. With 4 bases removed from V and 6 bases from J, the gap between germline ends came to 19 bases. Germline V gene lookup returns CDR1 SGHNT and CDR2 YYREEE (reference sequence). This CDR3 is CASSPTTGSTNGYTF. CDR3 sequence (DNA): TGTGCCAGCAGCCCCACGACAGGTTCGACAAATGGCTACACCTTC.

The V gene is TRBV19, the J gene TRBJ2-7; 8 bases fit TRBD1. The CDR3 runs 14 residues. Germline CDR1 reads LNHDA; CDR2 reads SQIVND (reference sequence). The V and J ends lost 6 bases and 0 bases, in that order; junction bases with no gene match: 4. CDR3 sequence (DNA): TGTGCCAGTAGCCGGACAGGGAGCTCCTACGAGCAGTACTTC. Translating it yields CASSRTGSSYEQYF.

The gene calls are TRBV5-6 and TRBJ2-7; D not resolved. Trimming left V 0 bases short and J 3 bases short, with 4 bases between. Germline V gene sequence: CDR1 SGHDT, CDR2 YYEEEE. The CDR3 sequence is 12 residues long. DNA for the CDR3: TGTGCCAGCAGCTTGGCTAGCTACGAGCAGTACTTC. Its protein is CASSLASYEQYF.

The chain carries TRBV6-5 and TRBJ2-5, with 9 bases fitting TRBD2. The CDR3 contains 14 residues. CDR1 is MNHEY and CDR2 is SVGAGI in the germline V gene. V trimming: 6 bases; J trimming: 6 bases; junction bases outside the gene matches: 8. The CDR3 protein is CASSLAGREQTQYF. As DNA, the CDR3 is TGTGCCAGCAGCCTAGCGGGGAGGGAACAGACCCAGTACTTC.

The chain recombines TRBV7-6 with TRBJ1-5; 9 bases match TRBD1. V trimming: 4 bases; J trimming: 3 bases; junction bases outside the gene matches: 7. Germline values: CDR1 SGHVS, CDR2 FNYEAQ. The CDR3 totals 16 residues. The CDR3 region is CASSSLDRGFNQPQHF. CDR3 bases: TGTGCCAGCAGCTCGCTGGACAGGGGCTTCAATCAGCCCCAGCATTTT.

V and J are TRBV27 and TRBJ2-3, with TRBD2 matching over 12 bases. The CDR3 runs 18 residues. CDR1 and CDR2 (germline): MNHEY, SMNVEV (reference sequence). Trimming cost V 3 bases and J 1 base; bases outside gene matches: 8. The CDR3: CASSFRLAGVYGTDTQYF. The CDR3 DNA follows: TGTGCCAGCAGTTTTCGACTAGCGGGAGTGTATGGCACAGATACGCAGTATTTT.

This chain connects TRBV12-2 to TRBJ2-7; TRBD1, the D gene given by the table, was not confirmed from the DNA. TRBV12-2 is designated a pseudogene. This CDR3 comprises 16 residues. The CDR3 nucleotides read TGTGCAAGTCGCTTAGAGGGGTCAGCCCAAGCCTACGAGCAGTACTTC. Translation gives CASRLEGSAQAYEQYF.

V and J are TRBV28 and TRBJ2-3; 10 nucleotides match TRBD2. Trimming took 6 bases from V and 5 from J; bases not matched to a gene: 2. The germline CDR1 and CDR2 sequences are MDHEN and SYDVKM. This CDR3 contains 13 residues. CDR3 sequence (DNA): TGTGCCAGCAGGGCTAGCGGGAGAGATACGCAGTATTTT. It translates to CASRASGRDTQYF. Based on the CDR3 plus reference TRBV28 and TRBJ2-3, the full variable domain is DVKVTQSSRYLVKRTGEKVFLECVQDMDHENMFWYRQDPGLGLRLIYFSYDVKMKEKGDIPEGYSVSREKKERFSLILESASTNQTSMYLCASRASGRDTQYFGPGTRLTVL.

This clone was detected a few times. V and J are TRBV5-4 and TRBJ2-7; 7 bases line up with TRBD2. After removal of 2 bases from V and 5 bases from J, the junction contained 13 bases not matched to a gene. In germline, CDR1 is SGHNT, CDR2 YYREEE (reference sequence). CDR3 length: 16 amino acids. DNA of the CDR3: TGTGCCAGCAGCTTAAAGGGCCAATTACTAGCGCACGAGCAGTACTTC. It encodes CASSLKGQLLAHEQYF.

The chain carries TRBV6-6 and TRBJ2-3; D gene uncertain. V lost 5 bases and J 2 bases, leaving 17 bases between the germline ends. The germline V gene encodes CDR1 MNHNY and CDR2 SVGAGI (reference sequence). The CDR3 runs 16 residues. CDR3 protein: CASSTNMRRNTDTQYF. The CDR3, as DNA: TGTGCCAGCAGTACTAACATGCGGCGGAACACAGATACGCAGTATTTT.

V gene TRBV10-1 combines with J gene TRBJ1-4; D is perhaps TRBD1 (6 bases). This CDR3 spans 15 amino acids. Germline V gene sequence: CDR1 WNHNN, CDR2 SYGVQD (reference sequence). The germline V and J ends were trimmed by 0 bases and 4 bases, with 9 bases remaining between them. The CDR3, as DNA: TGCGCCAGCAGTGAGTCAACAGGGAATAATGAAAAACTGTTTTTT. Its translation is CASSESTGNNEKLFF.

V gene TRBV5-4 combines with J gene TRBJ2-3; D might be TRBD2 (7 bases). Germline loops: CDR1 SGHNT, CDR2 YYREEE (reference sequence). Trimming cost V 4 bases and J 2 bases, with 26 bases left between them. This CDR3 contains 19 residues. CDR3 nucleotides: TGTGCCAGCAGCCGTGGGGGGGCCCTGATAGCGAGAAACACAGATACGCAGTATTTT. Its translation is CASSRGGALIARNTDTQYF.

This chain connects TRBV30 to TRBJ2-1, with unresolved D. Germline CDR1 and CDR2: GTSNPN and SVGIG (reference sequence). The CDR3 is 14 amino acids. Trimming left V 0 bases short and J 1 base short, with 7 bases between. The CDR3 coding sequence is TGTGCCTGGAGTGTATCTAAATCCTACAATGAGCAGTTCTTC. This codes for CAWSVSKSYNEQFF.

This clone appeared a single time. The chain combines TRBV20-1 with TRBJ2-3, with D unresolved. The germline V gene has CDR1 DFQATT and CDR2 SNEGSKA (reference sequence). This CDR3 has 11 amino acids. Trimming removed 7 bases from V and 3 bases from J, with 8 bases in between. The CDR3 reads CSVYRTDTQYF. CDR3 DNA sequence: TGCAGTGTCTACCGAACAGATACGCAGTATTTT.

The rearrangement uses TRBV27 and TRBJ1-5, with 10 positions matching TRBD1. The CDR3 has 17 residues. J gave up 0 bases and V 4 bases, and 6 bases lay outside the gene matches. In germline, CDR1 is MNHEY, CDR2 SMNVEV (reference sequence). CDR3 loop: CASSSGQGPYSNQPQHF. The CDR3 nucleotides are TGTGCCAGCAGTTCGGGACAGGGGCCGTATAGCAATCAGCCCCAGCATTTT.

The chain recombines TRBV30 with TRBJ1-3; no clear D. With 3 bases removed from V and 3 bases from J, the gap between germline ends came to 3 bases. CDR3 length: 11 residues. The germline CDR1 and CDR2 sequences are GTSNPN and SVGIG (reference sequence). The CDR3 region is CAWSVGNTIYF. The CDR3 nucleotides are TGTGCCTGGAGCGTTGGAAACACCATATATTTT.

The CDR3 loop is CASSAGTGEVLDTEAFF. The CDR3 DNA reads as TGTGCCAGCAGCGCGGGGACAGGGGAGGTTTTGGACACTGAAGCTTTCTTT. The V call is TRBV9, the J call TRBJ1-1, with 10 bases lining up with TRBD1. Germline assignment: CDR1 SGDLS and CDR2 YYNGEE. This CDR3 contains 17 residues. V trimming: 3 bases; J trimming: 3 bases; junction bases outside the gene matches: 11. The variable domain in full, with the rest retrieved from reference TRBV9 and TRBJ1-1, is DSGVTQTPKHLITATGQRVTLRCSPRSGDLSVYWYQQSLDQGLQFLIQYYNGEERAKGNILERFSAQQFPDLHSELNLSSLELGDSALYFCASSAGTGEVLDTEAFFGQGTRLTVV.

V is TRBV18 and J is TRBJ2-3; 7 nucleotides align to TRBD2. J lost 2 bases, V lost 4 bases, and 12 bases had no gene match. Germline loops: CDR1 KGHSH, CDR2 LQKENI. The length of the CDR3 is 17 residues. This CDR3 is CASSRLTAGRYTDTQYF. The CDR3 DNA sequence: TGTGCCAGCTCACGACTAACAGCGGGACGATACACAGATACGCAGTATTTT.

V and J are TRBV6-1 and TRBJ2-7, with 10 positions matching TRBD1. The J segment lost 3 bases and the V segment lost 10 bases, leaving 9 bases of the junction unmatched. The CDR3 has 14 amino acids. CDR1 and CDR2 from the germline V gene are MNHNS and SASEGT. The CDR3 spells CATKLWDRGYEQYF. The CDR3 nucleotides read TGTGCCACCAAACTATGGGACAGGGGCTACGAGCAGTACTTC.